These 29 T cell receptor beta chains came from one sample sequenced in a study of T cell repertoires in cytomegalovirus infection. TCRdb fed the reads into MiXCR, producing one record per CDR3 protein. The sample yields approximately 700,000 distinct CDR3 sequences, 35% seen once. The sequencing sample was made of PBMCs. These receptor sequences come from a human donor in good health (CMV status not recorded). Some clones in this sample may be carry-over from other donors' samples.

This clonotype was observed a handful of times. The chain joins TRBV7-6 to TRBJ2-7; maybe TRBD1 (5 bases). The CDR3 runs to 14 residues. Trimming left V 1 base short and J 6 bases short, with 13 bases between. Per germline, CDR1 SGHVS and CDR2 FNYEAQ. CDR3 bases: TGTGCCAGCAGCTTAGGGGGTAGTAGGGGCGAGCAGTACTTC. This encodes CASSLGGSRGEQYF.

There are a few counts of this clonotype. The chain carries TRBV7-9 and TRBJ2-2, with 8 bases fitting TRBD2. The CDR3 totals 20 residues. In germline, CDR1 is SEHNR, CDR2 FQNEAQ (reference sequence). Trimming at V came to 3 bases and at J to 0 bases, leaving 15 bases not matched to a gene. The CDR3 protein is CASSFRRGLDIGANTGELFF. CDR3 bases: TGTGCCAGCAGCTTTAGGAGGGGACTAGACATTGGAGCGAACACCGGGGAGCTGTTTTTT.

V is TRBV6-1 and J is TRBJ1-2; tentative D call: TRBD1 (5 bases). This CDR3 spans 14 amino acids. Germline V CDR1 and CDR2: MNHNS, SASEGT. Trimming removed 6 bases from V and 4 bases from J, with 15 bases in between. CDR3 in amino acids: CASRTTGSSYGYTF. For the CDR3, the DNA is TGTGCCAGCAGGACTACAGGCTCAAGCTATGGCTACACCTTC.

This clonotype was observed a few times. The chain has TRBV20-1 and TRBJ2-7; tentative D call: TRBD1 (6 bases). V was trimmed by 6 bases and J by 0 bases, leaving 12 bases between them. The CDR3 covers 13 residues. Per germline, CDR1 DFQATT and CDR2 SNEGSKA (reference sequence). The CDR3 reads CSAVGDTSYEQYF. CDR3 nucleotides: TGCAGTGCCGTTGGGGACACCTCCTACGAGCAGTACTTC.

The chain carries TRBV29-1 and TRBJ1-1; D ambiguous. V was cut by 2 bases and J by 7 bases, with 5 bases left in between. CDR1 is SQVTM, CDR2 ANQGSEA, per germline. This CDR3 has 10 amino acids. The CDR3 DNA sequence: TGCAGCGTTGAACTTTATGAAGCTTTCTTT. Translating gives CSVELYEAFF.

This clonotype has just a few counts. V gene TRBV27 combines with J gene TRBJ1-6; weak D call: TRBD1 (5 bases). The V end was cut by 4 bases, the J end by 9 bases, with 10 bases between. CDR3 length: 13 residues. Germline CDR1 MNHEY, CDR2 SMNVEV (reference sequence). The CDR3 sequence is CASSSSGSSPLHF. The CDR3 DNA reads TGTGCCAGCAGTTCTTCAGGGTCTTCACCCCTCCACTTT.

V and J are TRBV28 and TRBJ2-1; D possibly corresponds to TRBD1 (6 bases). This CDR3 has 13 amino acids. Looked up from germline, CDR1 is MDHEN and CDR2 is SYDVKM. Trimming shortened V by 6 bases and J by 7 bases, and 13 bases separated the two germline ends. In DNA, the CDR3 is TGTGCCAGCAGGCTGAGGGGGATGAATGAGCAGTTCTTC. Its protein product is CASRLRGMNEQFF.

The sample holds a few counts of this clonotype. This chain connects TRBV11-2 to TRBJ1-1; D is uncertain. Germline lookup yields CDR1 SGHAT and CDR2 FQNNGV. The CDR3 is 16 residues long. The V gene lost 2 bases and the J gene lost 1 base, with 14 bases spanning the gap. The CDR3 bases are TGTGCCAGCAGCTTACTAAGTTCGGGTGAGAACACTGAAGCTTTCTTT. Its protein product is CASSLLSSGENTEAFF.

The rearrangement uses TRBV12-3 or TRBV12-4 and TRBJ2-5, with TRBD1 matching over 9 bases. This CDR3 is 16 amino acids long. With 6 bases clipped from V and 0 bases from J, the junction kept 8 bases outside the gene matches. CDR3 protein: CASSSTDRGNQETQYF. The CDR3 region has the DNA TGTGCCAGCAGCTCAACGGACAGGGGCAACCAAGAGACCCAGTACTTC.

This sequence joins TRBV20-1 and TRBJ2-7, with 9 bases fitting TRBD2. V lost 4 bases and J lost 3; bases outside the gene matches: 4. The CDR3 totals 13 residues. CDR1 DFQATT and CDR2 SNEGSKA come from the germline V gene (reference sequence). DNA for the CDR3: TGCAGTGCTACTAGCGGGAATTACTACGAGCAGTACTTC. This codes for CSATSGNYYEQYF.

The genes are TRBV27 and TRBJ2-3; 12 bases fit TRBD2. This CDR3 has 15 amino acids. Unmatched junction bases numbered 2, after V lost 2 bases and J lost 5 bases. In germline, CDR1 is MNHEY, CDR2 SMNVEV (reference sequence). The CDR3 here is CASSLLAGGGDTQYF. The CDR3 nucleotides read TGTGCCAGCAGTTTACTAGCGGGAGGGGGAGATACGCAGTATTTT.

This clonotype has a single count. The chain couples TRBV28 to TRBJ2-3; 13 nucleotides align to TRBD2. Looked up from germline, CDR1 is MDHEN and CDR2 is SYDVKM. This CDR3 has 16 amino acids. With 3 bases clipped from V and 5 bases from J, the junction kept 5 bases outside the gene matches. CDR3 coding DNA: TGTGCCAGCAGTTTGACTAGCGGGGGGCTCCAAGATACGCAGTATTTT. It yields the protein CASSLTSGGLQDTQYF.

The chain employs TRBV6-2 or TRBV6-3 and TRBJ2-7; TRBD1 matches 9 bases. From germline, CDR1 is MNHEY and CDR2 SVGEGT. V gave up 5 bases and J gave up 2 bases; unmatched junction bases: 10. The CDR3 length is 16 residues. CDR3 bases: TGTGCCAGCAGTGACACCGGGACAGGGCCGACCTACGAGCAGTACTTC. It translates to CASSDTGTGPTYEQYF.

The V and J genes are TRBV5-4 and TRBJ2-5, with D unresolved. Germline assignment: CDR1 SGHNT and CDR2 YYREEE (reference sequence). The V and J ends lost 0 bases and 7 bases respectively, with 19 bases between them. The CDR3 consists of 16 residues. CDR3 in DNA: TGTGCCAGCAGCTTGGCCCGGTACGGTCTATCAGGGACCCAGTACTTC. Amino acids: CASSLARYGLSGTQYF.

This chain joins TRBV28 and TRBJ1-5; 10 bases fit TRBD1. Trimming at V came to 7 bases and at J to 1 base, leaving 10 bases not matched to a gene. Germline lookup yields CDR1 MDHEN and CDR2 SYDVKM. CDR3 length equals 17 residues. This chain's CDR3 is CASTKMTGGWSNQPQHF. The CDR3 region has the DNA TGTGCCAGCACCAAAATGACAGGGGGCTGGAGCAATCAGCCCCAGCATTTT.

This clonotype was observed a few times. The rearrangement uses TRBV10-2 and TRBJ2-5, with 10 bases aligning to TRBD2. The length of the CDR3 is 15 residues. From germline, CDR1 is WSHSY and CDR2 SAAADI. V shed 2 bases, J shed 6 bases, and the junction held 6 bases outside the gene matches. The chain's CDR3 is CASSEQREGSKTQYF. The CDR3, as DNA: TGCGCCAGCAGTGAGCAGCGGGAGGGCTCGAAGACCCAGTACTTC.

V is TRBV6-5 and J is TRBJ2-7, with TRBD2 matching 9 bases. J was trimmed by 5 bases and V by 7 bases; bases with no gene match: 9. Germline V gene data show CDR1 as MNHEY and CDR2 as SVGAGI. The CDR3 is 14 residues long. The CDR3 protein is CASKGAGGPNEQYF. CDR3 coding DNA: TGTGCCAGCAAGGGGGCGGGGGGGCCCAACGAGCAGTACTTC.

The gene calls are TRBV29-1 and TRBJ1-1, with D possibly being TRBD1 (6 bases). V was trimmed by 5 bases and J by 4 bases, leaving 20 bases between them. CDR1 and CDR2 (germline): SQVTM, ANQGSEA. The CDR3 extends over 15 amino acids. The DNA of the CDR3 is TGCAGCGTTAGTAAAGGGGGGAGTGTTGGCACTGAAGCTTTCTTT. Translation: CSVSKGGSVGTEAFF.

This sequence joins TRBV7-6 and TRBJ2-2, with D tentatively TRBD2 (5 bases). The CDR3 has 15 amino acids. Trimming took 5 bases from V and 3 from J, leaving 13 bases between them. Germline lookup yields CDR1 SGHVS and CDR2 FNYEAQ. The CDR3 DNA follows: TGTGCCAGCAGCCCTGAGGGAACCTACACCGGGGAGCTGTTTTTT. Translating gives CASSPEGTYTGELFF.

V and J are TRBV5-6 and TRBJ2-2; D unclear. Trimming took 7 bases from V and 9 from J, leaving 13 bases between them. Germline CDR1 SGHDT, CDR2 YYEEEE. The CDR3 runs to 12 residues. CDR3 protein: CASGRDLRELFF. CDR3 DNA: TGTGCCAGCGGGCGTGACCTACGGGAGCTGTTTTTT. The full variable domain, its missing parts supplied by reference TRBV5-6 and TRBJ2-2, is DAGVTQSPTHLIKTRGQQVTLRCSPKSGHDTVSWYQQALGQGPQFIFQYYEEEERQRGNFPDRFSGHQFPNYSSELNVNALLLGDSALYLCASGRDLRELFFGEGSRLTVL.

The CDR3 loop is CASSSLGQQFDSNQPQHF. CDR3 nucleotides: TGTGCCAGCAGTTCCTTGGGACAGCAGTTTGATAGCAATCAGCCCCAGCATTTT. The V call is TRBV28, the J call TRBJ1-5; TRBD1 matches 7 bases. This CDR3 spans 18 amino acids. Looked up from germline, CDR1 is MDHEN and CDR2 is SYDVKM. The V segment lost 4 bases and the J segment 0 bases; nucleotides outside the gene matches: 12.

The rearrangement links TRBV7-3 to TRBJ2-2, with D possibly matching TRBD1 (5 bases). The CDR3 runs to 15 residues. V was shortened by 5 bases and J by 7 bases, with 17 bases between the two germline ends. Germline lookup yields CDR1 SGHTA and CDR2 FQGTGA. The CDR3 reads CASSPRGNSGGELFF. CDR3 bases: TGTGCCAGCAGCCCAAGGGGTAATTCTGGCGGGGAGCTGTTTTTT.

This clonotype occurred a few times. The gene calls are TRBV28 and TRBJ2-6; D is ambiguous. The length of the CDR3 is 15 residues. Looked up from germline, CDR1 is MDHEN and CDR2 is SYDVKM. V lost 8 bases and J 0 bases, leaving 11 bases between the germline ends. CDR3: CASRHSFSGANVLTF. CDR3 nucleotide sequence: TGTGCCAGCCGCCACAGTTTCTCTGGGGCCAACGTCCTGACTTTC.

The table lists this clonotype with a few counts. This chain joins TRBV10-3 and TRBJ2-7; 10 bases fit TRBD2. This CDR3 comprises 13 residues. The germline V gene encodes CDR1 ENHRY and CDR2 SYGVKD. J was trimmed by 3 bases and V by 6 bases; bases with no gene match: 2. CDR3 bases: TGTGCCATCAGAGGACTAGCGGACTACGAGCAGTACTTC. The encoded protein is CAIRGLADYEQYF.

This clonotype was seen more than once but under ten times. The chain uses TRBV30 and TRBJ1-4, with D uncertain. The germline gives CDR1 GTSNPN, CDR2 SVGIG (reference sequence). The CDR3 contains 13 residues. Trimming shortened V by 0 bases and J by 8 bases, and 10 bases separated the two germline ends. The CDR3 nucleotides read TGTGCCTGGAGTGTACTAGGGCAAGAAAAACTGTTTTTT. Its translation is CAWSVLGQEKLFF.

This clonotype has at least ten counts. V is TRBV7-2 and J is TRBJ1-2, with D tentatively TRBD1 (6 bases). V was trimmed by 1 base and J by 2 bases, leaving 17 bases between them. The CDR3 runs 17 residues. CDR1 and CDR2 (germline): SGHTA, FQGNSA. Written as DNA, the CDR3 is TGTGCCAGCAGCTTAGGCACTACAGGGCTAGGAAACTATGGCTACACCTTC. It codes for CASSLGTTGLGNYGYTF.

Remarks on this clonotype: A much larger clone differs by one base, so this may be a read error. V is TRBV7-6 and J is TRBJ2-3; D remains ambiguous. This CDR3 contains 15 residues. Germline V gene data show CDR1 as SGHVS and CDR2 as FNYEAQ. The CDR3 DNA sequence: TGTGCCAGCAGCTCATTTTTCTCAGCCACAGATACGCAGTCTTTT. It yields the protein CASSSFFSATDTQSF. The entire variable domain, with the rest obtained from reference TRBV7-6 and TRBJ2-3, is as follows: GAGVSQSPRYKVTKRGQDVALRCDPISGHVSLYWYRQALGQGPEFLTYFNYEAQQDKSGLPNDRFSAERPEGSISTLTIQRTEQRDSAMYRCASSSFFSATDTQSFGPGTRLTVL.

The CDR3 region is CASSGQGLTDTQYF. In nucleotides, the CDR3 is TGTGCCAGCAGCGGACAGGGACTCACAGATACGCAGTATTTT. The chain couples TRBV12-3 or TRBV12-4 to TRBJ2-3, with 8 positions matching TRBD1. The V gene end was trimmed by 6 bases and the J gene end by 2 bases; junction bases not matched to a gene: 4. The CDR3 has 14 residues.

Comment on this clonotype: One end of the junction is discordant with germline, which a read error may explain. This rearrangement joins TRBV7-9 to TRBJ1-4, with 8 bases matching TRBD1. The CDR3 totals 15 residues. Germline V lookup: CDR1 SEHNR, CDR2 FQNEAQ (reference sequence). The CDR3 coding sequence is TGTTCCAGCGTTCTCTCCACGACAGGGGTCGAAAAACTTTTTTTT. Its translation is CSSVLSTTGVEKLFF. The complete variable domain, with remaining parts taken from reference TRBV7-9 and TRBJ1-4, reads DTGVSQNPRHKITKRGQNVTFRCDPISEHNRLYWYRQTLGQGPEFLTYFQNEAQLEKSRLLSDRFSAERPKGSFSTLEIQRTEQGDSAMYLCSSVLSTTGVEKLFFGSGTQLSVL.